Reported below is one T cell receptor (beta chain). Its target is not known. Germline assignment: CDR1 DFQATT and CDR2 SNEGSKA (reference sequence). The CDR3 is made up of 15 amino acids. The sample is drawn from a study of identical twins. Points from the study as a whole: Monozygotic twin pairs showed more out-of-frame TCR alpha sharing than models estimated.

Addition of a universal primer site occurred through template switching, and cDNA carried unique molecular identifiers. TCRdb processed the 5' RACE reads anew with MiXCR; each CDR3 protein has one entry. This table has 1,800,000 or so distinct CDR3 sequences, 32% appearing once. The V gene is TRBV20-1, the J gene TRBJ2-1, with 13 bases that match TRBD2. Near its end, the DNA agrees better with TRBJ2-7, so the J call may be wrong. Material for sequencing was cord blood. The TCR was taken from a newborn girl in good health. The CDR3 nucleotides read TGCAGTGCTAGAGGGACTAGCGGGAGCCACAATGAGCAGTACTTC. Its translation is CSARGTSGSHNEQYF.